A single sample is the source of the 22 T cell receptor beta chains below, sequenced in a study of T cell changes during pregnancy in multiple sclerosis. Only in-frame clones appear in the TCRdb table, and some are missing; sequencing was by immunoSEQ multiplex PCR. Here the sample spans over 50,000 clones, around 90% being singletons. Sequencing was performed on peripheral blood, taken in the third trimester of pregnancy. Every receptor here comes from a female donor in good health, enrolled as a control in a pregnancy study.

The rearrangement links TRBV6-6 to TRBJ2-1; TRBD2 matches at 12 bases. The CDR3 has 15 residues. V gave up 4 bases and J gave up 3 bases; unmatched junction bases: 1. The germline V gene encodes CDR1 MNHNY and CDR2 SVGAGI (reference sequence). CDR3 sequence: CASSSTSGGYNEQFF. The DNA of the CDR3 is TGTGCCAGCAGTTCGACTAGCGGGGGCTACAATGAGCAGTTCTTC.

This chain links TRBV5-1 with TRBJ1-2; D not certain. The CDR3 totals 14 residues. In germline, CDR1 is SGHRS, CDR2 YFSETQ. Trimming cost V 0 bases and J 3 bases, with 9 bases left between them. The CDR3 DNA follows: TGCGCCAGCAGCTTGGGTTCCGGGGACTATGGCTACACCTTC. Encoded protein: CASSLGSGDYGYTF.

This rearrangement joins TRBV20-1 to TRBJ2-1, with a possible D match to TRBD1 (6 bases). CDR3 length: 11 residues. Germline V gene lookup returns CDR1 DFQATT and CDR2 SNEGSKA (reference sequence). Deletions cut 4 bases from V and 8 bases from J, with 9 bases between. CDR3 loop: CSATTGYEQFF. In DNA form, the CDR3 reads TGCAGTGCTACGACAGGTTATGAGCAGTTCTTC.

The chain combines TRBV27 with TRBJ1-1; D possibly corresponds to TRBD1 (6 bases). The CDR3 runs 14 residues. V shed 0 bases and J shed 2 bases, with 7 bases lying between them. Looked up from germline, CDR1 is MNHEY and CDR2 is SMNVEV (reference sequence). Here the CDR3 DNA reads TGTGCCAGCAGTTTATCGGGGGCTAACACTGAAGCTTTCTTT. Encoded protein: CASSLSGANTEAFF.

The V gene is TRBV4-3, the J gene TRBJ1-2, with 8 bases fitting TRBD1. Germline CDR1 and CDR2: LGHNA and YSLEER. The CDR3 is 15 residues long. J lost 5 bases, V lost 2 bases, and 7 bases had no gene match. CDR3 residues: CASSQTRTGQYGYTF. The CDR3 region has the DNA TGCGCCAGCAGCCAAACCAGGACAGGGCAATATGGCTACACCTTC.

The chain recombines TRBV5-1 with TRBJ1-2; 9 bases are a match to TRBD1. Germline V gene data show CDR1 as SGHRS and CDR2 as YFSETQ. V gave up 4 bases and J gave up 7 bases; unmatched junction bases: 5. CDR3 length: 13 residues. The CDR3 protein is CASSLGTGTGYTF. In DNA form, the CDR3 reads TGCGCCAGCAGCCTCGGGACAGGGACTGGCTACACCTTC.

This rearrangement joins TRBV19 to TRBJ1-2; D call uncertain. The CDR3 is 16 residues long. CDR1 is LNHDA and CDR2 is SQIVND in the germline V gene (reference sequence). V was shortened by 3 bases and J by 0 bases, with 14 bases between the two germline ends. CDR3 coding DNA: TGTGCCAGTAGTATTAACAGATTCTCAGCTAACTATGGCTACACCTTC. Translated, it gives CASSINRFSANYGYTF.

This chain connects TRBV7-9 to TRBJ1-1, with unresolved D. The CDR3 is 12 amino acids. V lost 8 bases and J 3 bases, leaving 10 bases between the germline ends. Per the germline V gene, CDR1 is SEHNR and CDR2 is FQNEAQ (reference sequence). The CDR3 DNA is TGTGCCAGCGCAAAACGGGACACTGAAGCTTTCTTT. Translation: CASAKRDTEAFF.

As to this clone: A read error may produce the germline difference seen at one junction end. CDR3 region: CASSLALGQASEQYF. Here the CDR3 DNA reads TGTGCTAGCAGCTTAGCGTTAGGACAGGCAAGTGAGCAGTACTTC. The genes are TRBV7-7 and TRBJ2-7; 7 nucleotides match TRBD1. This CDR3 spans 15 amino acids. In germline, CDR1 is SSHAT, CDR2 FNYEAQ (reference sequence).

V usage is TRBV6-6 and J usage is TRBJ1-4, with D unresolved. The length of the CDR3 is 15 residues. Germline values: CDR1 MNHNY, CDR2 SVGAGI (reference sequence). V lost 6 bases and J 8 bases, leaving 19 bases between the germline ends. The CDR3 coding sequence is TGTGCCAGCAGGGGCAGTTCGAATCGGCCGGAAAAACTGTTTTTT. Translating it yields CASRGSSNRPEKLFF.

The J gene is TRBJ1-1, the V gene TRBV19; D is possibly TRBD1 (5 bases). V was trimmed by 5 bases and J by 1 base, leaving 8 bases between them. CDR1 and CDR2 (germline): LNHDA, SQIVND (reference sequence). CDR3 length: 13 residues. The chain's CDR3 is CASSSGWNTEAFF. As DNA, the CDR3 is TGTGCCAGTAGTTCAGGGTGGAACACTGAAGCTTTCTTT.

The chain recombines TRBV2 with TRBJ1-3, with D possibly TRBD1 on 6 matching bases. Germline V gives CDR1 SNHLY, CDR2 FYNNEI. The CDR3 has 12 residues. Trimming took 10 bases from V and 1 from J, leaving 8 bases between them. The CDR3, as DNA: TGTGCCACCGGGACATCTGGAAACACCATATATTTT. It is translated as CATGTSGNTIYF.

V and J are TRBV27 and TRBJ2-7; the match to TRBD1 covers 7 bases. The CDR3 loop spans 15 amino acids. Germline CDR1 MNHEY, CDR2 SMNVEV (reference sequence). The trim removed 3 bases at V and 1 base at J, leaving 6 bases unmatched. The CDR3 loop is CASSFEGQRSYEQYF. In DNA form, the CDR3 reads TGTGCCAGCAGTTTTGAGGGACAGAGGTCCTACGAGCAGTACTTC.

This clone was counted at least ten times. V usage is TRBV12-5 and J usage is TRBJ1-3, with 7 positions matching TRBD1. This CDR3 contains 16 residues. The V and J ends lost 0 bases and 4 bases, in that order; junction bases with no gene match: 6. The germline gives CDR1 LGHNT, CDR2 FRNRAP. CDR3 in DNA: TGTGCTAGTGGTTTGGTACAAGAGGGGGCAGGAAACACCATATATTTT. Translating it yields CASGLVQEGAGNTIYF. The entire variable domain, with the rest obtained from reference TRBV12-5 and TRBJ1-3, is as follows: DARVTQTPRHKVTEMGQEVTMRCQPILGHNTVFWYRQTMMQGLELLAYFRNRAPLDDSGMPKDRFSAEMPDATLATLKIQPSEPRDSAVYFCASGLVQEGAGNTIYFGEGSWLTVV.

The chain uses TRBV19 and TRBJ2-3, with 11 bases identical to TRBD2. The ends lost 3 bases at V and 4 bases at J; junction bases unmatched: 6. CDR3 length: 16 amino acids. Germline values: CDR1 LNHDA, CDR2 SQIVND (reference sequence). The CDR3 sequence: CASSIVLAGGADTQYF. For the CDR3, the DNA is TGTGCCAGTAGTATCGTGCTAGCGGGGGGAGCAGATACGCAGTATTTT.

The chain recombines TRBV6-7 with TRBJ2-5, with unresolved D. TRBV6-7 counts as an open reading frame of uncertain function. The CDR3 sequence is 18 residues long. V lost 2 bases and J lost 2, with 21 bases in between. CDR3 region: CASSYHTDGRRFQETQYF. The CDR3 DNA sequence: TGTGCCAGCAGTTACCACACTGACGGCAGGCGATTTCAAGAGACCCAGTACTTC.

The gene calls are TRBV11-2 and TRBJ2-1; 7 nucleotides agree with TRBD2. CDR3 length: 14 amino acids. Germline V lookup: CDR1 SGHAT, CDR2 FQNNGV. With 8 bases clipped from V and 9 bases from J, the junction kept 13 bases outside the gene matches. As DNA, the CDR3 is TGTGCCAGCTCAAGGGCTGGCGGGGGTCCTGAGCAGTTCTTC. It encodes CASSRAGGGPEQFF.

The V and J genes are TRBV15 and TRBJ1-5; D might be TRBD1 (6 bases). The CDR3 is made up of 17 amino acids. Trimming left V 4 bases short and J 0 bases short, with 16 bases between. Germline V CDR1 and CDR2: LNHNV, YYDKDF (reference sequence). CDR3 region: CATSTDRPGFSNQPQHF. The CDR3 coding sequence is TGTGCCACCAGCACTGACAGGCCGGGGTTTAGCAATCAGCCCCAGCATTTT.

V gene TRBV6-6 combines with J gene TRBJ2-7, with 10 nucleotides matching TRBD1. The CDR3 spans 15 residues. From germline, CDR1 is MNHNY and CDR2 SVGAGI (reference sequence). J gave up 5 bases and V 6 bases, and 10 bases lay outside the gene matches. The CDR3 here is CASRNRGQGRNEQYF. The DNA of the CDR3 is TGTGCCAGCAGGAACAGGGGACAGGGGAGGAACGAGCAGTACTTC.

This chain links TRBV11-3 with TRBJ2-7, with D uncertain. Germline V gives CDR1 SGHNT, CDR2 YENEEA. V lost 5 bases and J 3 bases, leaving 17 bases between the germline ends. This CDR3 is 15 amino acids long. The CDR3 DNA reads as TGTGCCAGCAGCCCATTCGGAGCTCCCGACTACGAGCAGTACTTC. Amino acid sequence: CASSPFGAPDYEQYF. The full variable domain, in which reference TRBV11-3 and TRBJ2-7 provide the parts outside the CDR3, is EAGVVQSPRYKIIEKKQPVAFWCNPISGHNTLYWYLQNLGQGPELLIRYENEEAVDDSQLPKDRFSAERLKGVDSTLKIQPAELGDSAVYLCASSPFGAPDYEQYFGPGTRLTVT.

The chain couples TRBV5-1 to TRBJ1-3; 8 bases are shared with TRBD1. This CDR3 spans 17 amino acids. The trim removed 4 bases at V and 0 bases at J, leaving 9 bases unmatched. CDR1 and CDR2 from the germline V gene are SGHRS and YFSETQ. The CDR3 region has the DNA TGCGCCAGCAGCCCCCAGACAGGGGCATACTCTGGAAACACCATATATTTT. Residues: CASSPQTGAYSGNTIYF.

This sequence joins TRBV19 and TRBJ1-1; no reliable D call. This CDR3 is 14 amino acids long. V gave up 5 bases and J gave up 0 bases, with 10 bases separating them. CDR1 and CDR2 from the germline V gene are LNHDA and SQIVND (reference sequence). CDR3 residues: CASSWRPLNTEAFF. The CDR3 nucleotides read TGTGCCAGTAGTTGGAGACCGTTGAACACTGAAGCTTTCTTT.